This record looks at one T cell receptor (beta chain) sequence and its context. There is no known antigen for this receptor. Within one base of it there is no much larger clone, and no base qualities were kept. The data were obtained in a study of T cell responses to AZD1222 COVID-19 vaccine (dated by TCRdb to the early 2020s). About the study as a whole: TCR sequencing was performed for about 250 trial participants, of whom about 200 were given two doses of AZD1222 and around 25 were given two doses of MenACWY control vaccine. Trial participants were enrolled into age subgroups of 18-55, 56-69 and 70-plus years, which contained around 140, 26 and 57 TCR-sequenced participants, respectively.

The CDR3 regions of human TCRbeta chains were analyzed by immunosequencing. The paper's processing steps were these. TCRs in the repertoires were matched against a reference library of SARS-CoV-2-specific TCRs that had been generated with the MIRA antigen-specificity platform. Breadth was defined as the fraction of unique TCRs that were SARS-CoV-2-associated, and depth was defined as the fraction of total T cells that were SARS-CoV-2-associated. Using the MIRA data, each spike-specific TCR was assigned both to the spike region to which the TCR was reactive and to a CD4 or CD8 class. Log10-transformed breadth and depth values were compared by one-way ANOVA with Sidak's multiple comparisons tests. TCRdb limited this immuneACCESS table to in-frame rearrangements with V and J called. A share of clones is missing; checked studies link under half to unresolved V genes, and the rest is unexplained. The V and J calls and clone size were taken over from that table, and D and trimming were inferred from the DNA. The sample table records about 130,000 clones; approximately 85% of these occur just once. Clones ranked in the top ten supply 18% of the sample.

The CDR3 runs 12 residues from the cysteine to the phenylalanine. CDR3 DNA is the only sequence kept; it has 36 bases, read in frame from the first base. CDR1 and CDR2 were assigned from the germline V gene as MNHEY and SVGAGI. V and J lose 7 bases and 2 bases, and a span of 9 bases separates them. The time point label here, explained by the study, means: baseline before first vaccination. Explained via the paper, the treatment or condition label denotes: meningococcal conjugate vaccine given as trial control. Vaccinee samples came from UK trials COV001 and COV002, including a single-blind randomized controlled phase 2/3 trial of AZD1222 (ChAdOx1 nCoV-19) in healthy adults. For TCRbeta chain sequencing, PBMC samples from trial participants were taken at day 0 and at day 28 after the second dose. Results and caveats for the whole study, not just this receptor: After two AZD1222 doses, spike-specific TCR breadth and depth were significantly higher than at day 0 and than in MenACWY recipients. Reportedly, almost half of the unique spike-specific TCRs recognized epitopes lying outside the regions that are mutated in the B.1.351 and B.1.1.7 variants. Because no day 14 peak-response samples were available, repertoires were characterized only after the peak T cell response. The whole spike protein was spanned by vaccine-associated CD4 TCRs, and dominant responses were seen in regions 160-218 and 743-854. Participants were mostly white British and included more females than males, and it was suggested by the authors that clonal diversity may have been underestimated. Only five to seven AZD1222 recipients were SARS-CoV-2 seropositive at baseline, limiting conclusions about previously exposed vaccinees. The 56-69-year group was small, and its depth increase did not reach significance, likely because of low power.

The sample in question was peripheral blood, obtained on day 0 of MenACWY control vaccination. This receptor was obtained from an adult in good health. The rearrangement joined TRBV6-5 to TRBJ2-7; no D gene can be assigned with confidence. The DNA sequence is as follows: TGTGCCAGCAAGGGCGGAACCTACGAGCAGTACTTC. This sequence encodes CASKGGTYEQYF.